The sample holds a few counts of the clone carrying this T cell receptor (beta chain). Its antigen is as yet unknown. This CDR3 has 15 residues. V lost 0 bases and J lost 6, with 10 bases in between. Germline values: CDR1 SGHDT, CDR2 YYEEEE. These data belong to a study of CD4 T cells in relation to SARS-CoV-2 and coronaviruses. Before the COVID-19 pandemic, during about 2011-2019, CD4+ T cells were taken from unexposed donors. Isolation of CD4+ T cells took place after approximately 10 days in culture. Unexposed-donor CD4+ T cells were probed with SARS-CoV-2 S/N and four cold-coronavirus spikes, cells permitting. On days 3 and 7, cultures got half fresh IL-2 medium. The table came from immunoSEQ multiplex PCR; TCRdb's copy has only in-frame clones and leaves some out. Among 15,000 to 20,000 clones listed, 77% were seen once.

The rearrangement joins TRBV5-6 to TRBJ1-6, with a tentative D call TRBD1 (5 bases). Sequenced: CD4+ T cells from PBMCs, cultured in vitro. This TCR came from a human donor in good health. CDR3 protein: CASSLVTGANSPLHF. CDR3 sequence (DNA): TGTGCCAGCAGCTTGGTTACCGGGGCTAATTCACCCCTCCACTTT.